The clone carrying this T cell receptor beta chain was counted a single time. The data stem from a study of blood T cell repertoires in COVID-19. The participants were between about 18 and 89 years old and came from 24 US areas. Membership in each cohort depended on participant-reported clinical history. The CDR3 contains 19 residues. V was pared by 5 bases and J by 3 bases, with 17 bases of the junction left unmatched. CDR1 is MNHEY and CDR2 is SVGEGT in the germline V gene. Sequenced by immunoSEQ multiplex PCR; TCRdb stores in-frame clones only, minus some. The sample has 200,000 to 250,000 clones; 90% are singletons.

The TCR sequence derives from a man between 25 and 39 years old who had been exposed to COVID-19. The specimen was PBMCs or T cells enriched from blood (not recorded which). This rearrangement joins TRBV6-2 or TRBV6-3 to TRBJ2-7; 12 nucleotides line up with TRBD2. CDR3 region: CASSPPSGLAGRSFYEQYF. DNA of the CDR3: TGTGCCAGCAGTCCCCCGTCCGGACTAGCGGGGCGCTCTTTCTACGAGCAGTACTTC.